The sequence of this T cell receptor beta chain was determined in a study of blood T cell repertoires in COVID-19. Study overall: COVID-19 samples collected from the United States, Italy and Spain covered acute and convalescent phases. From T cells, B-cell-depleted T cells, or PBMCs came the material, which was cDNA or gDNA.

V lost 1 base and J lost 5; bases outside the gene matches: 6. The length of the CDR3 is 15 residues. Germline CDR1 is LNHNV and CDR2 is YYDKDF (reference sequence). Authors' methods: Researchers report that nucleated cell counts were estimated from reference gene primer amplification. Profiling relied on immunoSEQ multiplex PCR, and the TCRdb table lists in-frame clones only, not all of them. V and J calls and clone size come straight from that table; D and trimming were deduced from the DNA. The table includes around 260,000 clones, around nine tenths detected once. Followed over time, Seattle patients had been enrolled while infection was active.

The J gene is TRBJ2-5, the V gene TRBV15; 8 bases agree with TRBD2. The TCR comes from a woman aged 60-75 years with COVID-19, enrolled during active disease. The sample comprised peripheral blood. The CDR3: CATSRVLAGRETQYF. The DNA for the CDR3 is TGTGCCACCAGCAGAGTGTTAGCGGGACGGGAGACCCAGTACTTC. Combining the CDR3 with reference TRBV15 and TRBJ2-5 gives the whole variable domain DAMVIQNPRYQVTQFGKPVTLSCSQTLNHNVMYWYQQKSSQAPKLLFHYYDKDFNNEADTPDNFQSRRPNTSFCFLDIRSPGLGDTAMYLCATSRVLAGRETQYFGPGTRLLVL.